This section outlines one T cell receptor beta chain sequence together with its context. The data are from a study of control samples from healthy donors and cancer patients. Using immunoSEQ multiplex PCR, the repertoire was profiled, and TCRdb retains in-frame clones only, with some absent. Of about 130,000 clones in the sample, roughly 92% were seen once. The sequencing sample was made of blood. This clonotype was sampled from a man between 18 and 35 years old in good health.

CDR3 DNA: TGTGCCAGCAGTTTGCAGGGAGCCGGGGAGCTGTTTTTT. This sequence encodes CASSLQGAGELFF. The chain couples TRBV28 to TRBJ2-2, with D perhaps TRBD1 or TRBD2 (5 bases each). Trimming removed 3 bases at V and 6 bases at J, with 8 bases between. This CDR3 has 13 residues. Germline CDR1 reads MDHEN; CDR2 reads SYDVKM. Filled out from reference TRBV28 and TRBJ2-2, the complete variable domain reads DVKVTQSSRYLVKRTGEKVFLECVQDMDHENMFWYRQDPGLGLRLIYFSYDVKMKEKGDIPEGYSVSREKKERFSLILESASTNQTSMYLCASSLQGAGELFFGEGSRLTVL.